This TCR beta chain was found in a study of blood T cell repertoires in COVID-19. TCRdb's copy holds only in-frame clones and misses some; the assay was immunoSEQ multiplex PCR. The profile shows roughly 70,000 clones, about 85% of them singletons. The source of this sequence is a man aged 65 to 79 with active COVID-19. Sequencing used peripheral blood.

The CDR3 nucleotides read TGCGCCAGCAGCCCCCCCCAGGGACTAGCGGGATCCACAGATACGCAGTATTTT. Its translation: CASSPPQGLAGSTDTQYF. The rearrangement links TRBV5-1 to TRBJ2-3, with TRBD2 matching 13 bases. J lost 2 bases, V lost 4 bases, and 10 bases had no gene match. The CDR3 spans 18 residues. Germline V lookup: CDR1 SGHRS, CDR2 YFSETQ.